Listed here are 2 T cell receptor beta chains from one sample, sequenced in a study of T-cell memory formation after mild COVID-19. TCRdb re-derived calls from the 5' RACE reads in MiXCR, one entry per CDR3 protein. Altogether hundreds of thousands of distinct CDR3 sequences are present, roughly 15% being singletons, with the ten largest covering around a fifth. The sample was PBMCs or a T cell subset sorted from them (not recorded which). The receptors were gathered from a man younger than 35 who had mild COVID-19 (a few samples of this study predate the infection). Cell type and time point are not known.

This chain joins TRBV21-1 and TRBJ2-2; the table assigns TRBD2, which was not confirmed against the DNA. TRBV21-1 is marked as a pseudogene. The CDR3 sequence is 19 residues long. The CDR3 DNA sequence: TGTGCCAGCAGCAAAGAGAGACTAGCGGGACCCTCCCACACCGGGGAGCTGTTTTTT. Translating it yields CASSKERLAGPSHTGELFF.

The CDR3 DNA reads as TGTGCCAGCAGCCCTCGAGCGGGGGGGCCGGGCGATACGCAGTATTTT. Protein: CASSPRAGGPGDTQYF. The chain couples TRBV7-7 to TRBJ2-3, with 10 bases identical to TRBD2. V lost 5 bases to trimming and J lost 6 bases; unmatched junction nucleotides: 11. Germline values: CDR1 SSHAT, CDR2 FNYEAQ (reference sequence). The length of the CDR3 is 16 residues. The full variable domain, in which reference TRBV7-7 and TRBJ2-3 provide the parts outside the CDR3, is GAGVSQSPRYKVTKRGQDVTLRCDPISSHATLYWYQQALGQGPEFLTYFNYEAQPDKSGLPSDRFSAERPEGSISTLTIQRTEQRDSAMYRCASSPRAGGPGDTQYFGPGTRLTVL.